These T cell receptor beta chains were read from a single sample in a study of T cell responses to AZD1222 COVID-19 vaccine. TCRdb's table, derived via immunoSEQ multiplex PCR, lists solely in-frame clones and lacks some. The sample holds approximately 88,000 clones, 92% seen once. The input for sequencing was peripheral blood, taken on day 0 of AZD1222 vaccination. Every receptor here comes from an adult in good health. CDR3s include the opening cysteine and the closing phenylalanine or tryptophan. A D gene is named only where the DNA matches it firmly. Clone size, where shown, is once, few, many, or a class for clones that have expanded.

TRBV6-5,NA,NA,TRBJ2-1,TGTGCCAGCAGTAGCCTGGCGGTCTCCTACAATGAGCAGTTCTTC,CASSSLAVSYNEQFF
TRBV9,TRBD2,NA,TRBJ2-2,TGTGCCAGCAGCGTAGGGGTCGGGGGACTAGCGGCCACCGGGGAGCTGTTTTTT,CASSVGVGGLAATGELFF
TRBV29-1,TRBD2,NA,TRBJ2-3,TGCAGCGGTGGAGGGACTAGCGGAGCCTGGGGCGCAGATACGCAGTATTTT,CSGGGTSGAWGADTQYF
TRBV19,NA,NA,TRBJ2-1,TGTGCCAGTAGCATCAGTACCGGTGGAAATGAGCAGTTCTTC,CASSISTGGNEQFF
TRBV7-8,NA,NA,TRBJ1-4,TGTGCCAGCAAAGACAGAGGCTCTGAAAAACTGTTTTTT,CASKDRGSEKLFF
TRBV10-3,NA,NA,TRBJ1-5,TGTGCCATCAGTGATGTGTTAAAGGATCAGCCCCAGCATTTT,CAISDVLKDQPQHF
TRBV27,TRBD1,NA,TRBJ1-1,TGTGCCAGCAGTTCACGGACAGGGGAGAGAGCTTTCTTT,CASSSRTGERAFF
TRBV27,NA,NA,TRBJ2-3,TGTGCCAGCAGTTTATCCTCCACCGCAGATACGCAGTATTTT,CASSLSSTADTQYF
TRBV6-9,NA,NA,TRBJ2-5,TGTGCCAGCAGCCCGAGAACGCTAGTAGGAGAGACCCAGTACTTC,CASSPRTLVGETQYF
TRBV7-3,NA,NA,TRBJ1-1,TGTGCCAGCAGTGCCGGGGGGAGCACTGAAGCTTTCTTT,CASSAGGSTEAFF
TRBV11-2,TRBD1,NA,TRBJ1-3,TGTGCCAGCAGCTTGGACAGGTCTGGAAACACCATATATTTT,CASSLDRSGNTIYF
TRBV6-5,NA,NA,TRBJ2-3,TGTGCCAGCAGTTACAAGACAGCAGATACGCAGTATTTT,CASSYKTADTQYF
TRBV6-5,NA,NA,TRBJ1-5,TGTGCCAGCAGGCCAGGGTTGGGCAATCAGCCCCAGCATTTT,CASRPGLGNQPQHF
TRBV19,NA,NA,TRBJ2-3,TGTGCCAGTAGTATAGATAGTTCCCCCCGGAGCACAGATACGCAGTATTTT,CASSIDSSPRSTDTQYF
TRBV9,TRBD1,NA,TRBJ1-2,TGTGCCAGCAGCCCCCGGGACAGGCTCTTCTATGGCTACACCTTC,CASSPRDRLFYGYTF
TRBV15,NA,NA,TRBJ1-4,TGTGCCACCAGCAGAGAGCGGGCGAATGAAAAACTGTTTTTT,CATSRERANEKLFF
TRBV28,TRBD2,NA,TRBJ2-7,TGTGCCAGCCATCTCTCATGGGGGAGGGCCTCCCACGAGCAGTACTTC,CASHLSWGRASHEQYF
TRBV5-1,NA,NA,TRBJ1-1,TGCGCCAGCACTGCCCAGAACACTGAAGCTTTCTTT,CASTAQNTEAFF
TRBV29-1,TRBD1,NA,TRBJ2-1,TGCAGCGTTGTTGTTTGGGACAGGGAGAATGAGCAGTTCTTC,CSVVVWDRENEQFF
TRBV5-8,NA,NA,TRBJ1-6,TGTGCCAGCAGCTTGGCCCTTTTAGGGGCTTCCTATAATTCACCCCTCCACTTT,CASSLALLGASYNSPLHF
TRBV6-1,TRBD1,NA,TRBJ2-2,TGTGCCAGCAGTGAATTCGGGACAGCTATGAACACCGGGGAGCTGTTTTTT,CASSEFGTAMNTGELFF
TRBV3-1/TRBV3-2,NA,NA,TRBJ2-2,TGTGCCAGCAGCCTGGGGGGATCCCTCTTAACAACCGGGGAGCTGTTTTTT,CASSLGGSLLTTGELFF
TRBV7-9,TRBD1,NA,TRBJ1-1,TGTGCCAGCAGGGATACGAACAGGGGGGGAACTGAAGCTTTCTTT,CASRDTNRGGTEAFF
TRBV11-2,TRBD1,NA,TRBJ2-7,TGTGCCAGCATTAGCCGGGACAGCTCCTACGAGCAGTACTTC,CASISRDSSYEQYF
TRBV5-6,TRBD1,once,TRBJ1-2,TGTGCCAGCAGCCCGGGACAGGGTATTAGCTATGGCTACACCTTC,CASSPGQGISYGYTF
TRBV2,TRBD1,once,TRBJ2-3,TGTGCCAGCAGCGGCCCGGACAGGGGATGGGGAGATACGCAGTATTTT,CASSGPDRGWGDTQYF
TRBV7-7,NA,NA,TRBJ1-2,TGTGCTAGCAGCTTAGACGGGTCCGACACTAACTATGGCTACACCTTC,CASSLDGSDTNYGYTF
TRBV7-9,NA,NA,TRBJ2-5,TGTGCCAGCAGCTTAGAATTGACTATACAAGAGACCCAGTACTTC,CASSLELTIQETQYF
TRBV2,NA,NA,TRBJ1-1,TGTGCCAGCAGGCCGGGGACTGAACGGCAGTGGGCTTTCTTT,CASRPGTERQWAFF
TRBV5-6,NA,NA,TRBJ1-4,TGTGCCAGCAGCTTGGTAGGGTATGGTGAAAAACTGTTTTTT,CASSLVGYGEKLFF
TRBV19,NA,NA,TRBJ2-7,TGTGCCAGTAGGACAAGTGGCGGCAGCTCCTACGAGCAGTACTTC,CASRTSGGSSYEQYF
TRBV2,NA,NA,TRBJ1-2,TGTGCCAGCAGTGATCAATCAGACTATGGCTACACCTTC,CASSDQSDYGYTF
TRBV15,NA,NA,TRBJ2-1,TGTGCCGTCGGGGACAATGAGCAGTTCTTC,CAVGDNEQFF
TRBV6-5,NA,NA,TRBJ2-7,TGTGCCAGCAGTTCCCCGCGAGGCGCCTACGAGCAGTACTTC,CASSSPRGAYEQYF
TRBV28,NA,NA,TRBJ1-6,TGTGCCAGCAGCTCAGCTAAACCAGGGTCCTATAATTCACCCCTCCACTTT,CASSSAKPGSYNSPLHF
TRBV30,NA,NA,TRBJ2-4,TGTGCCTGGAGTGGGGAGGCCAAAAACATTCAGTACTTC,CAWSGEAKNIQYF
TRBV12-3/TRBV12-4,NA,NA,TRBJ2-7,TGTGCCAGCAGTTGGGGTATCGGGGTGCAGTACTTC,CASSWGIGVQYF
TRBV27,NA,NA,TRBJ2-5,TGTGCCAGCAGTTTAGGGGCAGGGGAGACCCAGTACTTC,CASSLGAGETQYF
TRBV3-1/TRBV3-2,TRBD1,NA,TRBJ1-6,TGTGCCAGCAGTCGACGACAGGGGGGTTCACCCCTCCACTTT,CASSRRQGGSPLHF
TRBV11-1,TRBD1,NA,TRBJ2-7,TGTGCCAGCAGCTTATTGGGACAGGGGGTATACGAGCAGTACTTC,CASSLLGQGVYEQYF
TRBV5-4,NA,NA,TRBJ2-2,TGTGCCAGCAGCCCGAAAAACGGGGAGCTGTTTTTT,CASSPKNGELFF
TRBV7-2,NA,NA,TRBJ2-7,TGTGCCAGCAGCTTAGCTGGTCCCTACGAGCAGTACTTC,CASSLAGPYEQYF
TRBV2,TRBD1,NA,TRBJ1-1,TGTGCCAGCAGTGATATTTCAGGGGGCACTGAAGCTTTCTTT,CASSDISGGTEAFF